A single sample is the source of the 27 T cell receptor beta chains below, sequenced in a study of blood T cell repertoires in COVID-19. Some clones are missing from TCRdb's copy, which holds only in-frame ones; the method was immunoSEQ multiplex PCR. The repertoire includes 40,000 to 45,000 clones, nearly 90% of them detected once, and 4.3% sits in the top ten. The sequenced material came from peripheral blood. Source of these receptors: a man aged 55 to 70 with acute or convalescent COVID-19.

The chain has TRBV18 and TRBJ2-2, with unresolved D. Per germline, CDR1 KGHSH and CDR2 LQKENI. This CDR3 has 13 residues. The V and J ends lost 5 bases and 3 bases respectively, with 7 bases between them. The CDR3 is CASSERDTGELFF. The CDR3 DNA sequence: TGTGCCAGCTCAGAGCGAGACACCGGGGAGCTGTTTTTT.

The chain links TRBV19 to TRBJ1-5; 8 bases line up with TRBD1. The ends lost 1 base at V and 3 bases at J; junction bases unmatched: 5. The CDR3 contains 16 residues. Germline assignment: CDR1 LNHDA and CDR2 SQIVND (reference sequence). CDR3: CASSIGRTGPNQPQHF. CDR3 nucleotide sequence: TGTGCCAGTAGTATAGGGCGGACAGGGCCCAATCAGCCCCAGCATTTT.

V and J are TRBV19 and TRBJ2-6; 9 bases fit TRBD1. After removal of 4 bases from V and 1 base from J, the junction contained 11 bases not matched to a gene. Per the germline V gene, CDR1 is LNHDA and CDR2 is SQIVND (reference sequence). The CDR3 sequence is 19 residues long. This chain's CDR3 is CASSTSRQGVGSGANVLTF. The DNA of the CDR3 is TGTGCCAGTAGTACTTCAAGACAGGGGGTGGGGTCTGGGGCCAACGTCCTGACTTTC.

V gene TRBV7-9 combines with J gene TRBJ2-1, with a possible D match to TRBD1 (5 bases). This CDR3 comprises 15 residues. Per the germline V gene, CDR1 is SEHNR and CDR2 is FQNEAQ (reference sequence). With 2 bases removed from V and 7 bases from J, the gap between germline ends came to 15 bases. The chain's CDR3 is CASSLTPGPRNEQFF. As DNA, the CDR3 is TGTGCCAGCAGCTTAACGCCAGGGCCCAGGAATGAGCAGTTCTTC.

The chain couples TRBV23-1 to TRBJ1-1; 7 bases align to TRBD1. TRBV23-1 is recorded as an ORF, its role being uncertain. This CDR3 is built from 17 residues. The ends lost 4 bases at V and 6 bases at J; junction bases unmatched: 17. CDR3: CASSLSTGDRVRAEAFF. In DNA form, the CDR3 reads TGCGCCAGCAGTCTATCCACAGGGGATCGTGTGAGGGCTGAAGCTTTCTTT.

The genes are TRBV12-3 or TRBV12-4 and TRBJ1-1, with 9 bases that match TRBD1. V was pared by 6 bases and J by 5 bases, with 4 bases of the junction left unmatched. The CDR3 spans 13 residues. CDR3 bases: TGTGCCAGCAGCCTAGGGACAGGGACTGAAGCTTTCTTT. Translating it yields CASSLGTGTEAFF.

The gene calls are TRBV6-5 and TRBJ2-7, with 7 bases that match TRBD1. J lost 4 bases, V lost 3 bases, and 9 bases had no gene match. Germline CDR1 reads MNHEY; CDR2 reads SVGAGI. This CDR3 has 15 amino acids. The CDR3 region is CASSYWQGVGYEQYF. The CDR3 DNA is TGTGCCAGCAGTTATTGGCAGGGGGTAGGTTACGAGCAGTACTTC.

V is TRBV7-2 and J is TRBJ1-3; D may be TRBD1 (5 bases). The V gene lost 5 bases and the J gene lost 7 bases, with 12 bases spanning the gap. CDR3 length: 13 residues. Germline values: CDR1 SGHTA, CDR2 FQGNSA. Here the CDR3 DNA reads TGTGCCAGCAGCCCCGGGAGGGGCAACACCATATATTTT. Translation gives CASSPGRGNTIYF.

The chain joins TRBV25-1 to TRBJ2-6; D is uncertain. The V gene lost 5 bases and the J gene lost 1 base, with 6 bases spanning the gap. The CDR3 length is 14 residues. Germline lookup yields CDR1 MGHDK and CDR2 SYGVNS. The CDR3 region has the DNA TGTGCCAGCAGTCCCCTATCTGGGGCCAACGTCCTGACTTTC. Translating it yields CASSPLSGANVLTF.

The V and J genes are TRBV4-3 and TRBJ2-3; 10 bases match TRBD2. The CDR3 has 12 amino acids. Looked up from germline, CDR1 is LGHNA and CDR2 is YSLEER. After removal of 8 bases from V and 10 bases from J, the junction contained 6 bases not matched to a gene. In DNA form, the CDR3 reads TGCGCCAGCGAGTCGAGCGGGGGGGCGCAGTATTTT. This encodes CASESSGGAQYF.

This clone was detected only a few times. The chain links TRBV7-2 to TRBJ2-7; TRBD2 matches 12 bases. This CDR3 has 15 amino acids. Germline lookup yields CDR1 SGHTA and CDR2 FQGNSA. V was pared by 5 bases and J by 2 bases, with 4 bases of the junction left unmatched. The CDR3 sequence is CASSPSSGGAYEQYF. The CDR3 DNA sequence: TGTGCCAGCAGCCCCTCTAGCGGGGGGGCCTACGAGCAGTACTTC.

This rearrangement joins TRBV13 to TRBJ1-5, with D perhaps TRBD1 (5 bases). The CDR3 contains 14 residues. Germline CDR1 is PRHDT and CDR2 is FYEKMQ (reference sequence). Trimming pared 4 bases from V and 3 bases from J, leaving 10 bases between. The CDR3 is CASSSTEDNQPQHF. The CDR3 bases are TGTGCCAGCAGCTCGACAGAGGACAATCAGCCCCAGCATTTT.

This clone was counted a single time. The chain employs TRBV19 and TRBJ1-2, with a weak D call TRBD1 (5 bases). The germline gives CDR1 LNHDA, CDR2 SQIVND (reference sequence). V lost 3 bases and J lost 0, with 14 bases in between. This CDR3 is 16 amino acids long. This chain's CDR3 is CASSIRSAGTNYGYTF. In DNA form, the CDR3 reads TGTGCCAGTAGTATCCGGTCGGCAGGGACTAACTATGGCTACACCTTC.

The chain recombines TRBV18 with TRBJ2-1, with TRBD2 matching over 11 bases. Per germline, CDR1 KGHSH and CDR2 LQKENI. The V and J ends lost 2 bases and 2 bases, in that order; junction bases with no gene match: 11. The CDR3 sequence is 19 residues long. Here the CDR3 reads CASSPAALAGGQTYNEQFF. The DNA for the CDR3 is TGTGCCAGCTCACCAGCGGCGCTAGCGGGGGGCCAGACCTACAATGAGCAGTTCTTC. Complete variable domain (other parts from reference TRBV18 and TRBJ2-1): NAGVMQNPRHLVRRRGQEARLRCSPMKGHSHVYWYRQLPEEGLKFMVYLQKENIIDESGMPKERFSAEFPKEGPSILRIQQVVRGDSAAYFCASSPAALAGGQTYNEQFFGPGTRLTVL.

This chain links TRBV29-1 with TRBJ2-3; 7 bases match TRBD1. V lost 6 bases, J lost 0 bases, and 9 bases stayed unmatched. Germline CDR1 and CDR2: SQVTM and ANQGSEA. The CDR3 covers 15 residues. The CDR3 loop reads CSVAIGTASTDTQYF. CDR3 coding DNA: TGCAGCGTGGCGATAGGGACAGCTAGCACAGATACGCAGTATTTT.

This clone was picked up a small number of times. The rearrangement joins TRBV7-2 to TRBJ1-4; weak D call: TRBD1 (6 bases). The length of the CDR3 is 14 residues. Germline V gene data show CDR1 as SGHTA and CDR2 as FQGNSA. Trimming removed 2 bases from V and 11 bases from J, with 15 bases in between. CDR3 coding DNA: TGTGCCAGCAGCTTAAGGGTTGAGGGGGGGAAACTGTTTTTT. Translation gives CASSLRVEGGKLFF.

The V gene is TRBV3-1 (or the pseudogene TRBV3-2), the J gene TRBJ2-7, with TRBD2 matching over 9 bases. The CDR3 extends over 14 amino acids. With V trimmed by 2 bases and J by 4 bases, 3 bases remained unmatched. The V gene's germline CDR1 is LGHDT and CDR2 YNNKEL (reference sequence). CDR3 region: CASSQLGLAYEQYF. As DNA, the CDR3 is TGTGCCAGCAGCCAACTGGGACTAGCATACGAGCAGTACTTC.

The V gene is TRBV5-6, the J gene TRBJ1-4, with 8 bases lining up with TRBD1. In germline, CDR1 is SGHDT, CDR2 YYEEEE. V trimming: 2 bases; J trimming: 4 bases; junction bases outside the gene matches: 4. This CDR3 is 15 amino acids long. CDR3: CASSFPTGDNEKLFF. Written as DNA, the CDR3 is TGTGCCAGCAGCTTCCCGACAGGGGATAATGAAAAACTGTTTTTT.

CDR3 sequence: CASSLPGGGTEAFF. CDR3 DNA: TGTGCCAGCAGTTTACCAGGGGGAGGAACTGAAGCTTTCTTT. The rearrangement links TRBV27 to TRBJ1-1; 7 positions agree with TRBD1. V gave up 2 bases and J gave up 5 bases; unmatched junction bases: 5. CDR1 and CDR2 (germline): MNHEY, SMNVEV (reference sequence). The CDR3 sequence is 14 residues long.

The V gene is TRBV9, the J gene TRBJ1-4; perhaps TRBD1 as D (6 bases). The CDR3 sequence is 13 residues long. CDR1 is SGDLS and CDR2 is YYNGEE in the germline V gene. V gave up 4 bases and J gave up 8 bases, with 12 bases separating them. The chain's CDR3 is CASSLGGGEKLFF. In DNA, the CDR3 is TGTGCCAGCAGCCTCGGGGGGGGCGAAAAACTGTTTTTT.

The V gene is TRBV4-1, the J gene TRBJ1-5; no definite D call. CDR3 length equals 13 residues. The germline V gene has CDR1 MGHRA and CDR2 YSYEKL. The ends were cut back, 0 bases at V and 6 bases at J, with 6 bases in the middle. Here the CDR3 reads CASSQDRGQPQHF. In DNA, the CDR3 is TGCGCCAGCAGCCAAGATCGGGGTCAGCCCCAGCATTTT.

V gene TRBV11-2 combines with J gene TRBJ2-7, with 12 bases that match TRBD2. The trim removed 4 bases at V and 4 bases at J, leaving 5 bases unmatched. Looked up from germline, CDR1 is SGHAT and CDR2 is FQNNGV. The CDR3 spans 15 residues. The CDR3, as DNA: TGTGCCAGCAGCTCCCCGACTAGCGGGGGTTACGAGCAGTACTTC. It yields the protein CASSSPTSGGYEQYF.

The chain employs TRBV4-3 and TRBJ2-1; D perhaps matches TRBD2 (5 bases). Trimming shortened V by 2 bases and J by 8 bases, and 16 bases separated the two germline ends. CDR1 is LGHNA, CDR2 YSLEER, per germline. CDR3 length: 15 amino acids. The CDR3 DNA reads TGCGCCAGCAGCCAAAGCTTAAGAGAGGGTTATGAGCAGTTCTTC. Encoded protein: CASSQSLREGYEQFF.

The chain couples TRBV3-1 (or the pseudogene TRBV3-2) to TRBJ1-2, with D perhaps TRBD1 (5 bases). The CDR3 is 14 residues long. Between the trimmed V and J ends, which lost 1 base and 8 bases, there was a span of 14 bases. Germline V gene data show CDR1 as LGHDT and CDR2 as YNNKEL (reference sequence). The CDR3 loop reads CASSQAQGRGGYTF. DNA for the CDR3: TGTGCCAGCAGCCAAGCGCAGGGTCGGGGGGGCTACACCTTC.

The chain uses TRBV18 and TRBJ1-5, with 8 bases lining up with TRBD1. Per the germline V gene, CDR1 is KGHSH and CDR2 is LQKENI. The J segment lost 3 bases and the V segment lost 2 bases, leaving 6 bases of the junction unmatched. The CDR3 has 16 residues. CDR3 nucleotide sequence: TGTGCCAGCTCACCAGGGACAGGAGTCGCCAATCAGCCCCAGCATTTT. It codes for CASSPGTGVANQPQHF.

This rearrangement joins TRBV2 to TRBJ1-1, with a weak D call TRBD1 (5 bases). Trimming pared 3 bases from V and 4 bases from J, leaving 9 bases between. The V gene's germline CDR1 is SNHLY and CDR2 FYNNEI. This CDR3 is 13 amino acids long. CDR3 nucleotide sequence: TGTGCCAGCAGTGATGAAGGGGTCACTGAAGCTTTCTTT. Protein sequence: CASSDEGVTEAFF.

The chain couples TRBV5-4 to TRBJ1-2; 10 bases align to TRBD1. Per germline, CDR1 SGHNT and CDR2 YYREEE (reference sequence). V shed 5 bases, J shed 1 base, and the junction held 5 bases outside the gene matches. The CDR3 covers 15 residues. The CDR3 DNA is TGTGCCAGCAGTCAAGACAGGGGGCTTAACTATGGCTACACCTTC. The encoded protein is CASSQDRGLNYGYTF.